This TCR beta chain was identified during a study of T cell repertoires in cytomegalovirus infection. Study summary: Indications of both CMV infection and matching HLA type were provided by public TCR beta signatures. Study-level results: CMV carriers having the relevant HLA were flagged by cumulative public TCR beta family frequency.

Via MiXCR, TCRdb re-called the reads, giving one row per CDR3 protein. Of roughly 990,000 distinct CDR3 sequences in the sample, about a third were seen once. Notes on this clonotype: What it binds is not known.

The CDR3 sequence is 16 residues long. Germline loops: CDR1 MNHEY, CDR2 SVGAGI. The V segment lost 0 bases and the J segment 3 bases; nucleotides outside the gene matches: 7. This TCR was sampled from a human donor in good health (CMV status not recorded). Some clones in this sample may be carry-over from other donors' samples. The chain couples TRBV6-5 to TRBJ2-7, with TRBD2 matching over 8 bases. The sample was cultured CD8+ T cells from PBMCs, taken from culture after CMV antigen stimulation. The CDR3 DNA reads TGTGCCAGCAGTTACTCGAAGGTAGCGGGGCGCTACGAGCAGTACTTC. It encodes CASSYSKVAGRYEQYF.